These 27 T cell receptor beta chains came from one sample sequenced in a study of regulatory dendritic cells for organ transplantation (dated by TCRdb to 2017 to 2019). No cognate antigen is known for these TCRs. Sorted T cell subsets were CFSE-labeled and co-cultured for roughly five days with allogeneic regulatory or mature dendritic cells at a 1:10 DC:T ratio. Receptors were amplified or captured by the immunoSEQ multiplex PCR assay. The source is immuneACCESS, and TCRdb retained only in-frame sequences with V and J called. Part of the clones is not carried over; for the studies checked, unresolved V genes explain less than half of this, and the remainder is unexplained. The sample table lists 20,000 or so clones, 70% to 80% of them with a count of one. The ten top clones hold approximately 3.3% of the sample. Sequencing was performed on memory CD4+ T cells from blood cultured with regulatory dendritic cells. Per the publication, the cell subset or site label means: CD45RO+ memory T cells. These receptors were collected from a human donor in good health.

The V gene is TRBV19, the J gene TRBJ2-5; either TRBD1 or TRBD2 may supply D (7 bases each). This CDR3 is built from 15 residues. CDR1 and CDR2 (germline): LNHDA, SQIVND (reference sequence). Trimming took 8 bases from V and 2 from J, leaving 18 bases between them. The CDR3 here is CASRLQGRGQETQYF. DNA for the CDR3: TGTGCCAGTCGGCTACAGGGGAGGGGGCAAGAGACCCAGTACTTC.

J is TRBJ2-2 and V is TRBV4-1; the match to TRBD1 covers 8 bases. V trimming: 2 bases; J trimming: 6 bases; junction bases outside the gene matches: 8. Germline lookup yields CDR1 MGHRA and CDR2 YSYEKL. The CDR3 runs to 16 residues. The CDR3 reads CASSQRGQGIAGELFF. The CDR3 DNA sequence: TGCGCCAGCAGCCAACGAGGACAGGGAATAGCCGGGGAGCTGTTTTTT.

The chain uses TRBV28 and TRBJ1-4; TRBD1 is a possible D gene (5 bases). The length of the CDR3 is 12 residues. The germline V and J ends were trimmed by 5 bases and 7 bases, with 8 bases remaining between them. Germline assignment: CDR1 MDHEN and CDR2 SYDVKM. CDR3 protein: CASSVGVEKLFF. In nucleotides, the CDR3 is TGTGCCAGCAGTGTAGGGGTTGAAAAACTGTTTTTT.

Only one count was recorded for this clone. The rearrangement joins TRBV6-1 to TRBJ1-1, with D unclear. V was shortened by 2 bases and J by 7 bases, with 14 bases between the two germline ends. The CDR3 is made up of 14 amino acids. From germline, CDR1 is MNHNS and CDR2 SASEGT. The CDR3 here is CASSEHVSASEAFF. The CDR3 DNA is TGTGCCAGCAGTGAACACGTGAGTGCCAGTGAAGCTTTCTTT.

The chain combines TRBV7-3 with TRBJ2-1, with 9 bases identical to TRBD1. CDR1 and CDR2 (germline): SGHTA, FQGTGA. This CDR3 has 16 residues. The trim removed 3 bases at V and 4 bases at J, leaving 7 bases unmatched. This CDR3 reads CASSFRAGTGYNEQFF. Written as DNA, the CDR3 is TGTGCCAGCAGCTTTCGGGCCGGGACAGGGTACAATGAGCAGTTCTTC.

CDR3 bases: TGCGCCAGCAGCCAAGAAGGAGGGCAGGGGAGCTATGGCTACACCTTC. Protein: CASSQEGGQGSYGYTF. The V and J genes are TRBV4-1 and TRBJ1-2; TRBD1 might be the D (6 bases). The V and J ends lost 0 bases and 4 bases respectively, with 15 bases between them. The CDR3 runs 16 residues. The V gene's germline CDR1 is MGHRA and CDR2 YSYEKL.

A word on this clone: The junction departs from germline at one end; a sequencing error may be responsible. The chain carries TRBV5-1 and TRBJ2-6; 7 nucleotides line up with TRBD2. CDR1 is SGHRS and CDR2 is YFSETQ in the germline V gene. This CDR3 contains 14 residues. The CDR3 sequence is CASSLVTGGNVLTF. CDR3 DNA: TGCGCCAGCAGCTTGGTTACGGGGGGCAACGTCCTGACTTTC.

This clone was detected once. CDR3 sequence: CASSLRPQGVSGNTIYF. CDR3 sequence (DNA): TGTGCCAGCAGCTTAAGACCCCAGGGAGTTTCTGGAAACACCATATATTTT. The chain is built from TRBV7-8 and TRBJ1-3; possible D gene TRBD1, 5 bases. The germline gives CDR1 SGHVS, CDR2 FQNEAQ. This CDR3 spans 17 amino acids. The V and J ends lost 2 bases and 1 base respectively, with 15 bases between them.

This rearrangement joins TRBV28 to TRBJ2-5; weak D call: TRBD1 (5 bases). CDR1 and CDR2 (germline): MDHEN, SYDVKM. The CDR3 sequence is 11 residues long. V was shortened by 3 bases and J by 7 bases, with 6 bases between the two germline ends. CDR3 residues: CASSLQGTQYF. CDR3 DNA: TGTGCCAGCAGTTTGCAGGGGACCCAGTACTTC.

This clone was counted a single time. The chain combines TRBV9 with TRBJ2-7; TRBD2 agrees at 10 bases. Looked up from germline, CDR1 is SGDLS and CDR2 is YYNGEE. CDR3 size: 16 residues. The V and J ends lost 4 bases and 2 bases, in that order; junction bases with no gene match: 9. The CDR3 nucleotides read TGTGCCAGCAGCCCAGTCAGCGGGAGGGCCCCCTACGAGCAGTACTTC. The encoded protein is CASSPVSGRAPYEQYF. The whole variable domain, remainder taken from reference TRBV9 and TRBJ2-7, is DSGVTQTPKHLITATGQRVTLRCSPRSGDLSVYWYQQSLDQGLQFLIQYYNGEERAKGNILERFSAQQFPDLHSELNLSSLELGDSALYFCASSPVSGRAPYEQYFGPGTRLTVT.

The chain uses TRBV29-1 and TRBJ2-6, with 7 bases matching TRBD2. CDR1 and CDR2 from the germline V gene are SQVTM and ANQGSEA. This CDR3 contains 15 residues. With V trimmed by 7 bases and J by 4 bases, 10 bases remained unmatched. This chain's CDR3 is CSAGGGREGANVLTF. CDR3 DNA: TGCAGCGCCGGGGGAGGGCGAGAAGGGGCCAACGTCCTGACTTTC.

Only one count was recorded for this clone. The chain couples TRBV21-1 to TRBJ2-7; the D call TRBD2 from the table was never checked on the DNA. TRBV21-1 is labeled a pseudogene. There are 15 residues in the CDR3. The CDR3 protein is CASSIPRVGSYEQYF. In nucleotides, the CDR3 is TGTGCCAGCAGCATACCTAGAGTAGGGAGCTACGAGCAGTACTTC.

This chain joins TRBV28 and TRBJ2-7, with D perhaps TRBD1 (5 bases). The germline gives CDR1 MDHEN, CDR2 SYDVKM. This CDR3 comprises 11 residues. Trimming took 6 bases from V and 6 from J, leaving 9 bases between them. For the CDR3, the DNA is TGTGCCAGCAGGACAGCGATCGAGCAGTACTTC. Its protein is CASRTAIEQYF.

Comments on this clone: One junction end disagrees with the germline gene, perhaps due to a read error. This chain connects TRBV28 to TRBJ2-7, with 11 bases identical to TRBD2. This CDR3 region has 14 residues. Germline loops: CDR1 MDHEN, CDR2 SYDVKM. CDR3 DNA sequence: TGTGCCAGCAGTTTAGGTCTAGCGGGAGGAAAACAGGGCTTC. The encoded protein is CASSLGLAGGKQGF.

There are a few counts of this clone. This sequence joins TRBV2 and TRBJ1-2; no clear D. The germline V gene encodes CDR1 SNHLY and CDR2 FYNNEI. This CDR3 comprises 12 residues. V was clipped by 6 bases and J by 2 bases, with 7 bases between them. The CDR3 coding sequence is TGTGCCAGCAGGGAGGAGAACTATGGCTACACCTTC. Translating gives CASREENYGYTF.

V gene TRBV4-3 combines with J gene TRBJ2-7; 10 bases are shared with TRBD1. The junction had 10 bases not matched to a gene; V was cut back by 6 bases and J by 8 bases. CDR1 LGHNA and CDR2 YSLEER come from the germline V gene. This CDR3 spans 14 amino acids. CDR3 loop: CASRGTGESSKQYF. CDR3 DNA sequence: TGCGCCAGCAGGGGGACAGGGGAGTCTTCTAAGCAGTACTTC.

J is TRBJ2-5 and V is TRBV29-1; D not certain. The CDR3 totals 11 residues. The V gene lost 5 bases and the J gene lost 5 bases, with 9 bases spanning the gap. Germline CDR1 and CDR2: SQVTM and ANQGSEA. CDR3 residues: CSVWGVETQYF. CDR3 in DNA: TGCAGCGTTTGGGGTGTGGAGACCCAGTACTTC.

This clone was counted a few times. J is TRBJ1-1 and V is TRBV15; D possibly corresponds to TRBD1 (5 bases). Germline CDR1 is LNHNV and CDR2 is YYDKDF (reference sequence). The CDR3 has 12 amino acids. V dropped 0 bases and J dropped 7 bases, with 6 bases sitting between them. In nucleotides, the CDR3 is TGTGCCACCAGCAGAGACCAGGGTGAAGCTTTCTTT. Translation gives CATSRDQGEAFF.

The chain couples TRBV4-3 to TRBJ1-2, with D possibly being TRBD1 (6 bases). This CDR3 comprises 17 residues. Germline CDR1 and CDR2: LGHNA and YSLEER. Trimming pared 0 bases from V and 8 bases from J, leaving 22 bases between. Here the CDR3 DNA reads TGCGCCAGCAGCCAAGATCTCGGCAGGGGCCCCCTGGAAGGCTACACCTTC. Translated, it gives CASSQDLGRGPLEGYTF.

The chain combines TRBV11-2 with TRBJ1-1; D perhaps matches TRBD1 (6 bases). The germline V gene has CDR1 SGHAT and CDR2 FQNNGV. The CDR3 contains 14 residues. Trimming took 5 bases from V and 5 from J, leaving 15 bases between them. CDR3 nucleotide sequence: TGTGCCAGCAGCCGGGGCCGCAGGGGAACTGAAGCTTTCTTT. Protein sequence: CASSRGRRGTEAFF.

The sample holds one count of this clone. The chain is built from TRBV7-6 and TRBJ2-7; D ambiguous. V lost 6 bases and J lost 4, with 13 bases in between. This CDR3 has 13 amino acids. Per the germline V gene, CDR1 is SGHVS and CDR2 is FNYEAQ. The CDR3 is CASSSSDGYEQYF. The CDR3 DNA sequence: TGTGCCAGCAGTTCCTCCGACGGGTACGAGCAGTACTTC.

The rearrangement joins TRBV7-2 to TRBJ2-5; D gene ambiguous. This CDR3 spans 13 amino acids. Germline CDR1 SGHTA, CDR2 FQGNSA. Trimming cost V 1 base and J 2 bases, with 5 bases left between them. The CDR3 spells CASSLDRQETQYF. CDR3 in DNA: TGTGCCAGCAGCTTAGACAGACAAGAGACCCAGTACTTC. Together with reference TRBV7-2 and TRBJ2-5, the CDR3 gives the full variable domain: GAGVSQSPSNKVTEKGKDVELRCDPISGHTALYWYRQSLGQGLEFLIYFQGNSAPDKSGLPSDRFSAERTGGSVSTLTIQRTQQEDSAVYLCASSLDRQETQYFGPGTRLLVL.

This chain's CDR3 is CASSPTGGAGTDTQYF. CDR3 bases: TGTGCCAGCAGCCCGACAGGGGGAGCTGGCACAGATACGCAGTATTTT. The V and J genes are TRBV7-3 and TRBJ2-3; 9 bases align to TRBD1. This CDR3 has 16 residues. The V segment lost 5 bases and the J segment 1 base; nucleotides outside the gene matches: 7. CDR1 and CDR2 from the germline V gene are SGHTA and FQGTGA.

V and J are TRBV7-2 and TRBJ2-7; 9 bases are a match to TRBD1. The CDR3 spans 15 residues. Trimming took 4 bases from V and 8 from J; bases not matched to a gene: 12. Germline assignment: CDR1 SGHTA and CDR2 FQGNSA. As DNA, the CDR3 is TGTGCCAGCAGCTCGGGACAGGGATTTCAAGTCCAGCAGTACTTC. Its protein product is CASSSGQGFQVQQYF.

The chain carries TRBV29-1 and TRBJ2-1; D perhaps matches TRBD2 (6 bases). Germline CDR1 reads SQVTM; CDR2 reads ANQGSEA. Trimming pared 7 bases from V and 5 bases from J, leaving 9 bases between. This CDR3 region has 11 residues. CDR3 amino acids: CSATRDNEQFF. The CDR3 bases are TGCAGCGCGACTAGGGACAATGAGCAGTTCTTC.

The V gene is TRBV19, the J gene TRBJ2-1; D gene unclear. Germline CDR1 LNHDA, CDR2 SQIVND (reference sequence). V gave up 3 bases and J gave up 4 bases, with 7 bases separating them. The CDR3 totals 13 residues. This CDR3 reads CASSMGRYNEQFF. CDR3 DNA sequence: TGTGCCAGTAGTATGGGCAGATACAATGAGCAGTTCTTC.

This rearrangement joins TRBV7-8 to TRBJ1-4; 7 bases fit TRBD1. After removal of 11 bases from V and 8 bases from J, the junction contained 11 bases not matched to a gene. This CDR3 contains 13 residues. CDR1 and CDR2 (germline): SGHVS, FQNEAQ. The CDR3 bases are TGTGCCGCAGCCCCCCAGGGGGTCGAAAAACTGTTTTTT. This gives the protein CAAAPQGVEKLFF.